Presented here are 22 T cell receptor beta chains from one specimen sequenced in a study of T-cell reconstitution after alpha-beta-depleted transplantation in children. Unique molecular identifiers were incorporated into the prepared TCRbeta library. TCRdb reanalysed the PCR reads using MiXCR and keeps one entry per CDR3 protein. The repertoire holds approximately 300,000 distinct CDR3 sequences, with roughly a tenth as singletons. The material was PBMCs, obtained before TCRalphabeta/CD19-depleted stem cell transplant. Receptor source: a boy less than two years old with acute myeloid leukemia, due to receive a stem cell transplant.

This clonotype has only a few counts. DNA of the CDR3: TGTGCCATCCGGTCCCTCCAAGGCAATTCACCCCTCCACTTT. Protein product: CAIRSLQGNSPLHF. This rearrangement joins TRBV10-3 to TRBJ1-6; no clear D. With 8 bases removed from V and 7 bases from J, the gap between germline ends came to 15 bases. Germline CDR1 and CDR2: ENHRY and SYGVKD. CDR3 length: 14 residues.

This clonotype was observed a few times. The chain is built from TRBV5-6 and TRBJ2-7; TRBD1 or TRBD2 may be the D gene (5 bases each). With 4 bases removed from V and 0 bases from J, the gap between germline ends came to 14 bases. This CDR3 contains 15 residues. From germline, CDR1 is SGHDT and CDR2 YYEEEE. The CDR3 spells CASSDPGTASYEQYF. Here the CDR3 DNA reads TGTGCCAGCAGCGACCCAGGGACGGCCTCCTACGAGCAGTACTTC. Complete variable domain (other parts from reference TRBV5-6 and TRBJ2-7): DAGVTQSPTHLIKTRGQQVTLRCSPKSGHDTVSWYQQALGQGPQFIFQYYEEEERQRGNFPDRFSGHQFPNYSSELNVNALLLGDSALYLCASSDPGTASYEQYFGPGTRLTVT.

This clonotype was seen at least ten times. The rearrangement joins TRBV7-2 to TRBJ1-1; TRBD1 matches 7 bases. V shed 1 base and J 0 bases; nucleotides not matched to a gene: 2. The CDR3 runs 15 residues. CDR1 and CDR2 (germline): SGHTA, FQGNSA. The CDR3 sequence: CASSLVTGVNTEAFF. Here the CDR3 DNA reads TGTGCCAGCAGCTTAGTAACAGGGGTGAACACTGAAGCTTTCTTT.

Ten or more counts support this clonotype. The chain recombines TRBV28 with TRBJ2-2, with D possibly being TRBD2 (6 bases). The CDR3 has 15 amino acids. The germline V gene encodes CDR1 MDHEN and CDR2 SYDVKM. The germline V and J ends were trimmed by 0 bases and 3 bases, with 8 bases remaining between them. The CDR3 sequence is CASSLWRGDTGELFF. The DNA of the CDR3 is TGTGCCAGCAGTTTATGGCGGGGAGACACCGGGGAGCTGTTTTTT.

This clonotype was seen a handful of times. The rearrangement uses TRBV6-2 or TRBV6-3 and TRBJ2-1; 9 bases fit TRBD2. In germline, CDR1 is MNHEY, CDR2 SVGEGT. Losses at the gene ends were 2 bases for V and 4 bases for J; bases not matched to a gene: 6. This CDR3 is built from 16 residues. The CDR3 protein is CASSYRSGRRYNEQFF. The CDR3 coding sequence is TGTGCCAGCAGTTACCGTAGCGGGAGAAGGTACAATGAGCAGTTCTTC.

This clonotype has only a few counts. The chain links TRBV15 to TRBJ1-1; 9 bases align to TRBD1. CDR3 length: 16 amino acids. V lost 0 bases to trimming and J lost 7 bases; unmatched junction nucleotides: 9. Germline V gene lookup returns CDR1 LNHNV and CDR2 YYDKDF (reference sequence). Here the CDR3 reads CATSREGDRAFGEAFF. CDR3 in DNA: TGTGCCACCAGCAGAGAGGGGGACAGGGCTTTTGGTGAAGCTTTCTTT.

The rearrangement joins TRBV10-3 to TRBJ2-3; 12 bases line up with TRBD1. Germline lookup yields CDR1 ENHRY and CDR2 SYGVKD. V shed 6 bases and J 6 bases; nucleotides not matched to a gene: 10. The CDR3 contains 16 residues. DNA for the CDR3: TGTGCCATCAGCCAGAACTCGGGACAGGGGGCCGATACGCAGTATTTT. It specifies CAISQNSGQGADTQYF.

This clonotype was picked up many times. The CDR3 loop reads CAISVTSRSYSYEQYF. As DNA, the CDR3 is TGTGCCATCAGTGTGACCTCCAGAAGTTATTCCTACGAGCAGTACTTC. The chain is built from TRBV10-3 and TRBJ2-7; unclear D gene. V was shortened by 4 bases and J by 1 base, with 17 bases between the two germline ends. The length of the CDR3 is 16 residues. Germline V CDR1 and CDR2: ENHRY, SYGVKD.

This clonotype was counted ten times or more. CDR3 loop: CASSQGSSTDTQYF. Written as DNA, the CDR3 is TGTGCCAGCAGCCAGGGTTCTAGCACAGATACGCAGTATTTT. The V gene is TRBV28, the J gene TRBJ2-3; maybe TRBD1 (5 bases). The germline V gene encodes CDR1 MDHEN and CDR2 SYDVKM. Between the trimmed V and J ends, which lost 6 bases and 0 bases, there was a span of 10 bases. The length of the CDR3 is 14 residues.

This clonotype was observed many times. This sequence joins TRBV15 and TRBJ1-5; tentatively, D is TRBD1 (5 bases). The CDR3 contains 14 residues. Looked up from germline, CDR1 is LNHNV and CDR2 is YYDKDF (reference sequence). The germline V and J ends were trimmed by 1 base and 6 bases, with 10 bases remaining between them. The CDR3 loop is CATSRARQPQPQHF. CDR3 in DNA: TGTGCCACCAGCAGAGCCCGACAGCCTCAGCCCCAGCATTTT.

The table lists this clonotype with many counts. The V call is TRBV12-3 or TRBV12-4, the J call TRBJ1-6; TRBD1 is a possible D gene (6 bases). The CDR3 runs to 16 residues. The ends were cut back, 6 bases at V and 10 bases at J, with 22 bases in the middle. CDR3 residues: CASSPGWGKGGSPLHF. The CDR3 DNA follows: TGTGCCAGCAGCCCCGGCTGGGGGAAAGGGGGATCACCCCTCCACTTT.

This clonotype was observed many times. The chain links TRBV24-1 to TRBJ2-1; weak D call: TRBD1 (5 bases). Trimming took off 7 bases at V and 2 bases at J, with 11 bases between the two ends. Germline assignment: CDR1 KGHDR and CDR2 SFDVKD. The CDR3 runs 14 residues. The CDR3 is CATRDSRTYNEQFF. Written as DNA, the CDR3 is TGTGCCACCAGAGACAGCAGAACCTACAATGAGCAGTTCTTC.

This clonotype has ten or more counts. V and J are TRBV11-2 and TRBJ1-3, with D hard to call. The germline V gene has CDR1 SGHAT and CDR2 FQNNGV. CDR3 length: 15 residues. Deletions cut 3 bases from V and 4 bases from J, with 13 bases between. The CDR3: CASSFGEVWGNTIYF. DNA for the CDR3: TGTGCCAGCAGCTTCGGGGAGGTCTGGGGAAACACCATATATTTT.

This clonotype has ten or more counts. The V gene is TRBV2, the J gene TRBJ2-5; 10 nucleotides agree with TRBD2. J gave up 6 bases and V 1 base, and 5 bases lay outside the gene matches. The germline CDR1 and CDR2 sequences are SNHLY and FYNNEI. The CDR3 is made up of 15 amino acids. The DNA of the CDR3 is TGTGCCAGCAGTGAAGAGCGGGGGGGCAGGAAGACCCAGTACTTC. This gives the protein CASSEERGGRKTQYF.

The genes are TRBV19 and TRBJ2-1, with 7 nucleotides matching TRBD1. Germline V CDR1 and CDR2: LNHDA, SQIVND (reference sequence). V shed 3 bases and J 0 bases; nucleotides not matched to a gene: 2. The CDR3 runs 15 residues. CDR3 nucleotides: TGTGCCAGTAGTATGACAGGGAGCTCCTACAATGAGCAGTTCTTC. This codes for CASSMTGSSYNEQFF.

This clonotype was counted at least ten times. V gene TRBV9 combines with J gene TRBJ2-7, with 7 bases lining up with TRBD2. V lost 4 bases, J lost 1 base, and 11 bases stayed unmatched. The CDR3 is 16 residues long. Per germline, CDR1 SGDLS and CDR2 YYNGEE. The CDR3 sequence: CASSPTGLADSYEQYF. The CDR3 DNA reads TGTGCCAGCAGCCCGACCGGGCTAGCGGATTCCTACGAGCAGTACTTC.

In this sample, this clonotype turned up a few times. The chain employs TRBV19 and TRBJ2-5; 9 nucleotides line up with TRBD2. There are 15 residues in the CDR3. J lost 4 bases, V lost 5 bases, and 8 bases had no gene match. Germline V gives CDR1 LNHDA, CDR2 SQIVND (reference sequence). For the CDR3, the DNA is TGTGCCAGTAGTTCCCCCGGGACTAGCCGAGAGACCCAGTACTTC. It encodes CASSSPGTSRETQYF.

Only a few counts were recorded for this clonotype. The rearrangement joins TRBV3-1 to TRBJ2-7; D not resolved. There are 13 residues in the CDR3. CDR1 LGHDT and CDR2 YNNKEL come from the germline V gene (reference sequence). Trimming cost V 2 bases and J 3 bases, with 8 bases left between them. CDR3: CASSQRSRYEQYF. The CDR3 DNA reads TGTGCCAGCAGCCAACGCAGCCGCTACGAGCAGTACTTC.

The sample holds a few counts of this clonotype. The chain carries TRBV19 and TRBJ2-2, with D maybe TRBD2 (5 bases). Trimming pared 2 bases from V and 4 bases from J, leaving 14 bases between. The CDR3 consists of 16 residues. Germline CDR1 reads LNHDA; CDR2 reads SQIVND (reference sequence). The CDR3 protein is CASSIRPGIRTGELFF. The CDR3, as DNA: TGTGCCAGTAGTATAAGACCCGGGATCCGCACCGGGGAGCTGTTTTTT. The full variable domain, in which reference TRBV19 and TRBJ2-2 provide the parts outside the CDR3, is DGGITQSPKYLFRKEGQNVTLSCEQNLNHDAMYWYRQDPGQGLRLIYYSQIVNDFQKGDIAEGYSVSREKKESFPLTVTSAQKNPTAFYLCASSIRPGIRTGELFFGEGSRLTVL.

In its sample, this clonotype was seen a few times. This chain links TRBV6-5 with TRBJ1-4; D uncertain. This CDR3 has 14 amino acids. Germline lookup yields CDR1 MNHEY and CDR2 SVGAGI. V was clipped by 4 bases and J by 7 bases, with 13 bases between them. Written as DNA, the CDR3 is TGTGCCAGCAGTTCAGCTCCCTCCGTTGAAAAACTGTTTTTT. Translated, it gives CASSSAPSVEKLFF.

This clonotype came up many times. The chain recombines TRBV20-1 with TRBJ2-3; D possibly corresponds to TRBD2 (7 bases). The CDR3 totals 13 residues. Per germline, CDR1 DFQATT and CDR2 SNEGSKA (reference sequence). The V gene lost 3 bases and the J gene lost 4 bases, with 11 bases spanning the gap. This CDR3 is CSASRGGADTQYF. Here the CDR3 DNA reads TGCAGTGCTAGTAGGGGGGGGGCAGATACGCAGTATTTT.

The CDR3 is CASSYPQDVRLHF. The CDR3 nucleotides are TGTGCCAGCAGTTACCCCCAGGACGTCCGGCTCCACTTT. This chain links TRBV6-6 with TRBJ1-6; the D is unclear. CDR1 is MNHNY and CDR2 is SVGAGI in the germline V gene (reference sequence). The CDR3 runs 13 residues. Trimming left V 2 bases short and J 16 bases short, with 15 bases between.